The 9 T cell receptor beta chains below all came from one sample that was sequenced in a study of T cell clones after liver transplantation. Using immunoSEQ multiplex PCR, the repertoire was profiled, and TCRdb retains in-frame clones only, with some absent. This table has more than 100,000 clones, around 84% appearing once. This material consisted of CD4+ T cells from blood, taken approximately 43 months after liver transplant. These receptors all stem from a human patient who received a liver transplant. Some T cells may have come from the graft donor.

The V gene is TRBV28, the J gene TRBJ2-3, with 11 nucleotides matching TRBD1. Germline V gives CDR1 MDHEN, CDR2 SYDVKM. The trim removed 2 bases at V and 2 bases at J, leaving 6 bases unmatched. There are 17 residues in the CDR3. The CDR3, as DNA: TGTGCCAGCAGTTTAATAGGGACAGGGGGTTCCACAGATACGCAGTATTTT. Encoded protein: CASSLIGTGGSTDTQYF.

This chain uses TRBV28 with TRBJ1-2; D possibly corresponds to TRBD1 (5 bases). CDR1 and CDR2 (germline): MDHEN, SYDVKM. V was shortened by 6 bases and J by 2 bases, with 13 bases between the two germline ends. The CDR3 loop spans 14 amino acids. Written as DNA, the CDR3 is TGTGCCAGCAGGTCCTTCCAGGGAAACTATGGCTACACCTTC. Translated, it gives CASRSFQGNYGYTF.

This clone was counted a single time. V gene TRBV12-5 combines with J gene TRBJ2-2; D may match TRBD1 or TRBD2 (5 bases each). Trimming pared 2 bases from V and 4 bases from J, leaving 14 bases between. CDR3 length: 16 residues. CDR1 is LGHNT, CDR2 FRNRAP, per germline. CDR3 sequence reads: CASGLTGPLTTGELFF. CDR3 in DNA: TGTGCTAGTGGTTTGACGGGACCGTTAACCACCGGGGAGCTGTTTTTT.

The chain recombines TRBV27 with TRBJ1-4; D uncertain. The CDR3 runs 15 residues. Germline values: CDR1 MNHEY, CDR2 SMNVEV (reference sequence). V was trimmed by 5 bases and J by 2 bases, leaving 12 bases between them. The CDR3 here is CASSPQRPTNEKLFF. The CDR3 DNA follows: TGTGCCAGCAGTCCCCAAAGGCCCACTAATGAAAAACTGTTTTTT.

The chain links TRBV10-1 to TRBJ2-3; maybe TRBD2 (6 bases). The CDR3 has 17 residues. CDR1 and CDR2 from the germline V gene are WNHNN and SYGVQD (reference sequence). With 4 bases removed from V and 4 bases from J, the gap between germline ends came to 21 bases. CDR3 DNA sequence: TGCGCCAGCAGTGCGCACCACGGGACTGAGGTCGCAGATACGCAGTATTTT. As protein: CASSAHHGTEVADTQYF.

This chain connects TRBV28 to TRBJ1-1; D unclear. Trimming shortened V by 5 bases and J by 5 bases, and 15 bases separated the two germline ends. The CDR3 covers 14 residues. Germline V gives CDR1 MDHEN, CDR2 SYDVKM. The CDR3 spells CASSPGPRRTEAFF. In DNA form, the CDR3 reads TGTGCCAGCAGTCCCGGCCCTCGCAGGACTGAAGCTTTCTTT.

This sequence joins TRBV6-6 and TRBJ2-1; no firm D call. The CDR3 runs to 12 residues. The germline gives CDR1 MNHNY, CDR2 SVGAGI (reference sequence). V gave up 6 bases and J gave up 10 bases, with 13 bases separating them. The CDR3 reads CASRKTWQEQFF. CDR3 bases: TGTGCCAGCAGGAAGACCTGGCAGGAGCAGTTCTTC.

J is TRBJ2-1 and V is TRBV7-9; 11 bases fit TRBD2. J lost 5 bases, V lost 3 bases, and 3 bases had no gene match. CDR1 and CDR2 (germline): SEHNR, FQNEAQ (reference sequence). The CDR3 sequence is 15 residues long. The CDR3 nucleotides are TGTGCCAGCAGCTTTAGCGGGAGGGCCCACAATGAGCAGTTCTTC. Translation gives CASSFSGRAHNEQFF.

The chain uses TRBV2 and TRBJ2-2; a weak D match, TRBD1 (5 bases). V was trimmed by 3 bases and J by 6 bases, leaving 17 bases between them. The germline V gene has CDR1 SNHLY and CDR2 FYNNEI. The CDR3 extends over 16 amino acids. This chain's CDR3 is CASSDGHPGLSGELFF. In nucleotides, the CDR3 is TGTGCCAGCAGTGATGGACACCCAGGTTTGTCCGGGGAGCTGTTTTTT.